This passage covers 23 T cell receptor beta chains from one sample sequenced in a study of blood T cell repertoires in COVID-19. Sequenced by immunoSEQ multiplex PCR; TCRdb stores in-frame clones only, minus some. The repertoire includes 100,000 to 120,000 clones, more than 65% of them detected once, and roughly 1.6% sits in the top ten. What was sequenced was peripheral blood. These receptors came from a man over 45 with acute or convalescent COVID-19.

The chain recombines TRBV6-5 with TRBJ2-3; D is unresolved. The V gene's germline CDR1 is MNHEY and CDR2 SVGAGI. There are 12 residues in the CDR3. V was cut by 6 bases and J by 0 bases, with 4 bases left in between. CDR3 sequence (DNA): TGTGCCAGCAGCTCTAGCACAGATACGCAGTATTTT. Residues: CASSSSTDTQYF.

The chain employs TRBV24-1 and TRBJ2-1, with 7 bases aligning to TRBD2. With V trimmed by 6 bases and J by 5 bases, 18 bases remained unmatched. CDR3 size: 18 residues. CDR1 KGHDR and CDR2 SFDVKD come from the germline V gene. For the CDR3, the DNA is TGTGCCACCAGTAACTATATTACCCCAAGGCTAGCGGACAATGAGCAGTTCTTC. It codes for CATSNYITPRLADNEQFF.

The chain's CDR3 is CASSTGGTGILEPQHF. CDR3 bases: TGTGCCAGTAGTACCGGTGGGACAGGGATCTTGGAGCCCCAGCATTTT. The chain combines TRBV19 with TRBJ1-5, with 9 positions matching TRBD1. CDR3 length equals 16 residues. J lost 8 bases, V lost 4 bases, and 12 bases had no gene match. Germline V gene sequence: CDR1 LNHDA, CDR2 SQIVND (reference sequence). Combining the CDR3 with reference TRBV19 and TRBJ1-5 gives the whole variable domain DGGITQSPKYLFRKEGQNVTLSCEQNLNHDAMYWYRQDPGQGLRLIYYSQIVNDFQKGDIAEGYSVSREKKESFPLTVTSAQKNPTAFYLCASSTGGTGILEPQHFGDGTRLSIL.

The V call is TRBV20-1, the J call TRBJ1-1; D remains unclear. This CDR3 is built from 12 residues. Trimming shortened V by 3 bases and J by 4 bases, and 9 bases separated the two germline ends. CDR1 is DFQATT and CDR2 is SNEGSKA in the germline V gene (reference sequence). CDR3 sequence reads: CSASVGSTEAFF. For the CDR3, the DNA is TGCAGTGCTAGTGTAGGGAGCACTGAAGCTTTCTTT.

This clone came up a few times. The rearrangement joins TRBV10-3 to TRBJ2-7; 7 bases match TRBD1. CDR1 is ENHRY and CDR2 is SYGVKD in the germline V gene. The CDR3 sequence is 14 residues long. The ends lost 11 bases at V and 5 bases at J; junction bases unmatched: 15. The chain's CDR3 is CASASGTVGDEQYF. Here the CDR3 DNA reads TGTGCCTCGGCTTCCGGGACAGTCGGGGACGAGCAGTACTTC.

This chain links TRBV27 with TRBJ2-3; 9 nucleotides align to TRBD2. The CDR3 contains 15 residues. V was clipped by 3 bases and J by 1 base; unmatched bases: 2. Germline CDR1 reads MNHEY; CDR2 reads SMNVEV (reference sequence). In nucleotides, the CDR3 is TGTGCCAGCAGTTTCGCTAGCGGGGGCACAGATACGCAGTATTTT. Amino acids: CASSFASGGTDTQYF.

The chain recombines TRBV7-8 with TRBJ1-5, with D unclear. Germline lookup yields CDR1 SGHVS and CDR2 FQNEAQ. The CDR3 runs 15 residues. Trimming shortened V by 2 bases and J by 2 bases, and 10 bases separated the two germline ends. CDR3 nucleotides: TGTGCCAGCAGCTTATTCGGTGCGGGCAATCAGCCCCAGCATTTT. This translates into CASSLFGAGNQPQHF.

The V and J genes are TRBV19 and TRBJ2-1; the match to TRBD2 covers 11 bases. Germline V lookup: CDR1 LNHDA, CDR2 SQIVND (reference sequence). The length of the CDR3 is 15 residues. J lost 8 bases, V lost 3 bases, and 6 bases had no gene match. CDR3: CASSIPLAGEDEQFF. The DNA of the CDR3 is TGTGCCAGTAGTATTCCACTAGCGGGGGAGGATGAGCAGTTCTTC.

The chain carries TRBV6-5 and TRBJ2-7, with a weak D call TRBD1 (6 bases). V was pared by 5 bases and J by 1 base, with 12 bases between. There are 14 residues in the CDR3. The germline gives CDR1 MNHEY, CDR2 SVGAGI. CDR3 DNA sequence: TGTGCCAGCAGTCCTAACAGGGAATCCTACGAGCAGTACTTC. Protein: CASSPNRESYEQYF.

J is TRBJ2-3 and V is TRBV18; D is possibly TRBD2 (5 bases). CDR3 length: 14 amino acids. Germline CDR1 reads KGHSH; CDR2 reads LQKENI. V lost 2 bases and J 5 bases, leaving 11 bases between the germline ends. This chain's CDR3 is CASSPTGRVDTQYF. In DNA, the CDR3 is TGTGCCAGCTCACCAACGGGAAGGGTAGATACGCAGTATTTT. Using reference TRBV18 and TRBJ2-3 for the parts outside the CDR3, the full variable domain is NAGVMQNPRHLVRRRGQEARLRCSPMKGHSHVYWYRQLPEEGLKFMVYLQKENIIDESGMPKERFSAEFPKEGPSILRIQQVVRGDSAAYFCASSPTGRVDTQYFGPGTRLTVL.

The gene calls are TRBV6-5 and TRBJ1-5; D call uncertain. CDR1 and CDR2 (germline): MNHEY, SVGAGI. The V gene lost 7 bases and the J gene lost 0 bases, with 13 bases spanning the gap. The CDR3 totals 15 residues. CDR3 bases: TGTGCCAGCAAGGACGGGAGTTATAGCAATCAGCCCCAGCATTTT. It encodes CASKDGSYSNQPQHF.

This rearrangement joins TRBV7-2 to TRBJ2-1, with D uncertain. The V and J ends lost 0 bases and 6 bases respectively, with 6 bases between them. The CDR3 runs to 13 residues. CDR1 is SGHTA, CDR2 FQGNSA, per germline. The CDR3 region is CASSLASLNEQFF. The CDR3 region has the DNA TGTGCCAGCAGCTTAGCTAGCCTCAATGAGCAGTTCTTC.

As DNA, the CDR3 is TGCGCCAGCAGCGCAGGGACAGGGGGCAGTTATGGCTACACCTTC. The encoded protein is CASSAGTGGSYGYTF. This sequence joins TRBV5-1 and TRBJ1-2, with 12 bases that match TRBD1. Trimming took 4 bases from V and 5 from J; bases not matched to a gene: 6. The germline gives CDR1 SGHRS, CDR2 YFSETQ. This CDR3 spans 15 amino acids.

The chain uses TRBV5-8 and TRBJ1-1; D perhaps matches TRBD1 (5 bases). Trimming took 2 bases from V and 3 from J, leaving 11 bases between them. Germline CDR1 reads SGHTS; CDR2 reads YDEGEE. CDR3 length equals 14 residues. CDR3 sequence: CASSFTGGDTEAFF. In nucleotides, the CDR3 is TGTGCCAGCAGCTTTACGGGAGGGGACACTGAAGCTTTCTTT.

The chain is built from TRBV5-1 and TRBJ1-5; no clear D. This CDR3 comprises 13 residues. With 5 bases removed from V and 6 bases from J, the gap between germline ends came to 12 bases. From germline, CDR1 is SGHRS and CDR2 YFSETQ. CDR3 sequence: CASSREGGQPQHF. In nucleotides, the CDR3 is TGCGCCAGCAGTCGGGAGGGCGGTCAGCCCCAGCATTTT.

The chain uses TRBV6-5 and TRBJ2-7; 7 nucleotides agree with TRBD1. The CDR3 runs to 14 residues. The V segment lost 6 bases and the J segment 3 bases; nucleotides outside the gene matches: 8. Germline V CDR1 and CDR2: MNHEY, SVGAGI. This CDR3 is CASRPNRGSYEQYF. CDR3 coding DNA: TGTGCCAGCAGGCCCAACAGGGGAAGCTACGAGCAGTACTTC.

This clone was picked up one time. The CDR3 DNA is TGCGCCAGCAGCCAAGATTACCGACAGGGGATACAGCCCCAGCATTTT. Translating it yields CASSQDYRQGIQPQHF. This chain links TRBV4-1 with TRBJ1-5; 8 bases are shared with TRBD1. The V segment lost 0 bases and the J segment 7 bases; nucleotides outside the gene matches: 8. This CDR3 region has 16 residues. Germline V gene data show CDR1 as MGHRA and CDR2 as YSYEKL.

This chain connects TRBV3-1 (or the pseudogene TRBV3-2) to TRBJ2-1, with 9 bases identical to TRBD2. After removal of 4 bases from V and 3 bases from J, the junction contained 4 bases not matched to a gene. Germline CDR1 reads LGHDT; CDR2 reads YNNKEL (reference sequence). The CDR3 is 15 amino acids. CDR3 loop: CASSPSGEYYNEQFF. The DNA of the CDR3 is TGTGCCAGCAGCCCTAGCGGGGAGTACTACAATGAGCAGTTCTTC.

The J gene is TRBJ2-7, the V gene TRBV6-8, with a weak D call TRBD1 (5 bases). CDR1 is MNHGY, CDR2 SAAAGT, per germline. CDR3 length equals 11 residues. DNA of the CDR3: TGTGCCAGCAGTCCTACAGGATTATATAGGGTC. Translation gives CASSPTGLYRV.

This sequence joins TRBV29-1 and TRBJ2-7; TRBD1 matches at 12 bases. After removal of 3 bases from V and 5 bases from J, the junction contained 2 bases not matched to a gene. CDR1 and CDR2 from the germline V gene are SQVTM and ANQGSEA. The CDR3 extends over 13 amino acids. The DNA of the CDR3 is TGCAGCGTTGACGGGACAGGGGGCCACGAGCAGTACTTC. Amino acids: CSVDGTGGHEQYF.

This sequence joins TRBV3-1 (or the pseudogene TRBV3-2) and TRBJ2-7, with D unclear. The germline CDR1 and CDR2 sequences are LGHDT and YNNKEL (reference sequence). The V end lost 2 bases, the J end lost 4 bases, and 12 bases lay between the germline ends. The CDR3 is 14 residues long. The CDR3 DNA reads TGTGCCAGCAGCCAAAGCGAGCTGCCGTACGAGCAGTACTTC. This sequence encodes CASSQSELPYEQYF.

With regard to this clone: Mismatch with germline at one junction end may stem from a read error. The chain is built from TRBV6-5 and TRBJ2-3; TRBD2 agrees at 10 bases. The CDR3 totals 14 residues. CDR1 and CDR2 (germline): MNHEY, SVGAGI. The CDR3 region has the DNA TGTGCCGGCAGTTCACTAGCGGGGTCAGATACGCAGTATTTT. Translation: CAGSSLAGSDTQYF.

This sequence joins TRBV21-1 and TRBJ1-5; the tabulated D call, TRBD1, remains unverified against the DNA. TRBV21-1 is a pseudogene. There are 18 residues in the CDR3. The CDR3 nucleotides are TGTGCCAGCAGCAAAGCGAGGGACAGGTCCCCGCTGGTTCAGCCCCAGCATTTT. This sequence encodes CASSKARDRSPLVQPQHF.